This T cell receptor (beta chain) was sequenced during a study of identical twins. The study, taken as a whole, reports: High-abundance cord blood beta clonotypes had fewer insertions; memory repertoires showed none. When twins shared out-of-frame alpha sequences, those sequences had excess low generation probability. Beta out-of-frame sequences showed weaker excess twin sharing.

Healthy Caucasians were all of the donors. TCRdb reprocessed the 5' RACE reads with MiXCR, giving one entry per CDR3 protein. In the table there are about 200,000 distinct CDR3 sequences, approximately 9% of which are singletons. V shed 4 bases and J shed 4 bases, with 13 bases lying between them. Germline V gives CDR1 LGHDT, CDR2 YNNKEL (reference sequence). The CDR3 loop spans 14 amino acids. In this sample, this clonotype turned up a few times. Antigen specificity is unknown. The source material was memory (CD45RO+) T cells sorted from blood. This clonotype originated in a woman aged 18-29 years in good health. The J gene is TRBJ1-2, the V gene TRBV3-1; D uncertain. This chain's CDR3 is CASSPTRVGYGYTF. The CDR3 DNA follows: TGTGCCAGCAGCCCCACCCGGGTGGGCTATGGCTACACCTTC.